This entry describes one TCR beta chain. The recovered donors of Cohort 3 showed two negative PCRs, clearance, or symptom resolution. Here immunoSEQ multiplex PCR was the method, and the copy in TCRdb shows in-frame clones only, minus some. Seen here are around 160,000 clones, about four fifths observed once, and the top ten hold 3% to 3.5%. V was clipped by 6 bases and J by 5 bases; unmatched bases: 5. The CDR3 contains 13 residues. This record belongs to a study of blood T cell repertoires in COVID-19. Whole-study context: Specimens from acute and convalescent COVID-19 originated in the United States, Italy and Spain.

The chain employs TRBV12-3 or TRBV12-4 and TRBJ2-7; 9 bases fit TRBD1. The receptor comes from a woman aged 55 to 70 who had recovered from COVID-19. Sequencing was done on a sample of PBMCs or T cells enriched from blood (not recorded which). The CDR3 protein is CASSWGTGNEQYF. CDR3 DNA sequence: TGTGCCAGCAGCTGGGGGACAGGGAACGAGCAGTACTTC.